The present TCR beta chain was sequenced within a study of CD8+CD57+ T cells in acquired aplastic anemia. About the research overall: DNA from sorted CD4+ and CD8+ cells averaged about 3.2 ug. For CD4+ cells, healthy donors had an average of approximately 10 million reads.

According to the study, genomic DNA was the template for TCR beta VDJ and CDR3 profiling. TCRdb analysed the reads with MiXCR anew, one entry per CDR3 protein. The sample shows tens of thousands of distinct CDR3 sequences, 68% of them seen only once. Germline V gene sequence: CDR1 LNHNV, CDR2 YYDKDF (reference sequence). The CDR3 consists of 13 residues. Trimming removed 3 bases from V and 10 bases from J, with 10 bases in between. The chain is built from TRBV15 and TRBJ1-6; D gene unclear. The sequence was collected from a human donor in good health, serving as a control. Sequencing was done on a sample of sorted CD4+, CD8+, or CD8+CD57+ T cells (not recorded which) from PBMCs. DNA for the CDR3: TGTGCCACCAGCAGCTGGGGTGACTCACCCCTCCACTTT. It encodes CATSSWGDSPLHF.